This is a list of T cell receptor beta chains from one sample in a study of cytomegalovirus exposure and HLA in healthy donors. Method: immunoSEQ multiplex PCR; TCRdb's copy keeps in-frame clones and lacks some. The data contain approximately 120,000 clones, just under 70% of them singletons. The sample consisted of PBMCs. The receptors derive from a woman in her 70s in good health and CMV-seropositive. Both conserved end residues are part of each CDR3. A D gene is named only where the DNA matches it firmly. Size values are once, few and many counts, or a class for expanded clones, and some rows have none.

j_call,clone_size,v_call,d_call,cdr3_aa,cdr3_nt
TRBJ2-1,once,TRBV5-1,TRBD1,CASSTLQGAGNEQFF,TGCGCCAGCAGCACCCTACAGGGGGCGGGCAATGAGCAGTTCTTC
TRBJ2-1,NA,TRBV7-9,TRBD2,CASSLPQSITSGGDNEQFF,TGTGCCAGCAGCTTACCCCAATCCATCACTAGCGGGGGGGACAATGAGCAGTTCTTC
TRBJ1-1,NA,TRBV27,TRBD1,CASSHTRTGGSTEAFF,TGTGCCAGCAGTCATACCCGGACAGGGGGGAGCACTGAAGCTTTCTTT
TRBJ1-1,NA,TRBV10-3,TRBD1,CAIRPGTDNTEAFF,TGTGCCATCAGGCCCGGGACAGATAACACTGAAGCTTTCTTT
TRBJ1-1,NA,TRBV7-2,TRBD1,CASSSQGASTEAFF,TGTGCCAGCAGCTCGCAGGGGGCGAGTACTGAAGCTTTCTTT
TRBJ2-6,NA,TRBV5-1,NA,CASSFLRGGSGANVLTF,TGCGCCAGCAGCTTCCTCAGGGGCGGCTCTGGGGCCAACGTCCTGACTTTC
TRBJ1-1,NA,TRBV21-1,NA,CASRPRPSTYPPEAFF,TGTGCCAGCAGACCAAGACCCTCGACATATCCACCTGAAGCTTTCTTT
TRBJ1-5,NA,TRBV30,NA,CAWSAGWAGDQPQHF,TGTGCCTGGAGTGCCGGTTGGGCAGGCGATCAGCCCCAGCATTTT
TRBJ2-1,NA,TRBV4-2,NA,CASSQAPAQGNNEQFF,TGTGCCAGCAGCCAAGCTCCGGCTCAGGGCAACAATGAGCAGTTCTTC
TRBJ1-1,NA,TRBV5-1,NA,CASRSQGSSTEAFF,TGCGCCAGCAGGTCACAGGGTTCTAGCACTGAAGCTTTCTTT
TRBJ1-6,NA,TRBV2,NA,CASSRGHNSPLHF,TGTGCCAGCAGCCGCGGACACAATTCACCCCTCCACTTT
TRBJ1-2,NA,TRBV5-1,NA,CASSWGGEDGYTF,TGCGCCAGCAGCTGGGGCGGGGAAGATGGCTACACCTTC
TRBJ1-1,NA,TRBV14,NA,CASSLDSEAFF,TGTGCCAGCAGCCTAGACAGTGAAGCTTTCTTT
TRBJ2-7,NA,TRBV5-1,TRBD1,CASSSGTGALYEQYF,TGCGCCAGCAGCTCCGGGACAGGGGCGTTATACGAGCAGTACTTC
TRBJ1-5,NA,TRBV19,NA,CASSRGLSDQPQHF,TGTGCCAGTAGTAGGGGCCTGTCTGATCAGCCCCAGCATTTT
TRBJ2-3,NA,TRBV4-3,NA,CASSQDWRATDTQYF,TGCGCCAGCAGCCAAGATTGGCGGGCCACAGATACGCAGTATTTT
TRBJ2-6,once,TRBV9,TRBD1,CASSPRTGATSGANVLTF,TGTGCCAGCAGCCCCCGGACAGGGGCCACCTCTGGGGCCAACGTCCTGACTTTC
TRBJ1-1,NA,TRBV11-2,NA,CASTSPGQLEAFF,TGTGCCAGCACCTCCCCCGGACAGCTTGAAGCTTTCTTT
TRBJ1-1,NA,TRBV7-9,NA,CASSSGGFTEAFF,TGTGCCAGCAGCTCCGGCGGGTTTACTGAAGCTTTCTTT
TRBJ2-3,NA,TRBV19,NA,CASSLGLSTDTQYF,TGTGCCAGTAGTCTCGGACTGAGCACAGATACGCAGTATTTT
TRBJ2-5,NA,TRBV7-6,NA,CASSLDRLETQYF,TGTGCCAGCAGCTTAGATCGGTTGGAGACCCAGTACTTC
TRBJ2-5,few,TRBV25-1,NA,CASSAQETQYF,TGTGCCAGCAGTGCTCAAGAGACCCAGTACTTC
TRBJ2-4,once,TRBV30,TRBD2,CAWSVRAGGQNIQYF,TGTGCCTGGAGTGTCCGAGCGGGGGGTCAGAACATTCAGTACTTC
TRBJ2-3,NA,TRBV7-9,NA,CASSLRGGGEDTQYF,TGTGCCAGCAGCTTACGCGGGGGCGGGGAAGATACGCAGTATTTT
TRBJ1-6,once,TRBV14,NA,CASSPGGGNSPLHF,TGTGCCAGCAGCCCGGGGGGCGGGAATTCACCCCTCCACTTT
TRBJ2-7,once,TRBV5-1,NA,CASSLGNGGFSYEQYF,TGCGCCAGCAGCTTGGGGAACGGCGGATTCTCCTACGAGCAGTACTTC
TRBJ1-1,NA,TRBV7-2,NA,CASSLGRLYTEAFF,TGTGCCAGCAGCTTAGGTCGACTATACACTGAAGCTTTCTTT
TRBJ2-5,NA,TRBV2,NA,CASSEAGAKTQYF,TGTGCCAGCAGTGAAGCAGGGGCGAAGACCCAGTACTTC
TRBJ2-7,few,TRBV6-5,NA,CASSSGTYEQYF,TGTGCCAGCAGTTCCGGGACCTACGAGCAGTACTTC
TRBJ1-2,NA,TRBV7-8,TRBD1,CASSAEYTGTGGYGYTF,TGTGCCAGCAGCGCTGAATACACCGGGACAGGGGGCTATGGCTACACCTTC
TRBJ1-6,NA,TRBV7-9,TRBD1,CASSSDRSGTGVSPLHF,TGTGCCAGCAGCTCAGACAGATCGGGGACAGGGGTTTCACCCCTCCACTTT
TRBJ1-1,few,TRBV19,TRBD1,CASSIDLGQGLLMNTEAFF,TGTGCCAGTAGTATAGATCTGGGACAGGGGCTATTAATGAACACTGAAGCTTTCTTT
TRBJ1-1,few,TRBV6-5,TRBD1,CAAFRGPRGTEAFF,TGTGCCGCCTTTAGGGGGCCAAGAGGGACTGAAGCTTTCTTT
TRBJ2-3,NA,TRBV5-1,TRBD1,CASSFGDRVSTDTQYF,TGCGCCAGCAGCTTCGGGGACAGGGTGAGCACAGATACGCAGTATTTT
TRBJ1-1,few,TRBV7-2,NA,CASSALQGNTEAFF,TGTGCCAGCAGCGCTTTACAGGGGAACACTGAAGCTTTCTTT
TRBJ1-1,NA,TRBV19,TRBD1,CASSITGDVNTEAFF,TGTGCCAGTAGTATAACAGGGGATGTGAACACTGAAGCTTTCTTT
TRBJ2-4,NA,TRBV19,TRBD2,CASSVLAGLAKNIQYF,TGTGCCAGTAGTGTATTAGCGGGGTTAGCCAAAAACATTCAGTACTTC
TRBJ2-3,NA,TRBV11-3,TRBD2,CASSLSGGTTDTQYF,TGTGCCAGCAGCTTAAGCGGGGGGACCACAGATACGCAGTATTTT
TRBJ2-7,few,TRBV7-2,TRBD1,CASSLVGTGIYEQYF,TGTGCCAGCAGCTTAGTAGGGACAGGGATCTACGAGCAGTACTTC
TRBJ1-6,few,TRBV18,TRBD1,CASSPATIGTDVASPLHF,TGTGCCAGCTCACCTGCTACCATCGGGACAGACGTCGCTTCACCCCTCCACTTT
TRBJ2-5,few,TRBV6-1,NA,CASSEMTAGSETQYF,TGTGCCAGCAGTGAAATGACAGCGGGCTCAGAGACCCAGTACTTC
TRBJ1-2,NA,TRBV5-1,NA,CASSPDSGANYGYTF,TGCGCCAGCAGCCCGGACAGTGGTGCTAACTATGGCTACACCTTC
TRBJ2-2,few,TRBV7-7,NA,CASSLALETGELFF,TGTGCTAGCAGCTTAGCGCTGGAGACCGGGGAGCTGTTTTTT
TRBJ2-1,NA,TRBV5-1,TRBD2,CASSWGGSSYNEQFF,TGCGCCAGCAGTTGGGGGGGGAGCTCCTACAATGAGCAGTTCTTC
TRBJ1-4,NA,TRBV5-4,NA,CASSPGGGEHEKLFF,TGTGCCAGCAGCCCCGGGGGGGGAGAACATGAAAAACTGTTTTTT
TRBJ2-3,few,TRBV4-1,TRBD2,CASSQAVTGGTDTQYF,TGCGCCAGCAGCCAAGCGGTTACGGGGGGAACAGATACGCAGTATTTT
TRBJ1-2,NA,TRBV6-6,NA,CASSYRGYTF,TGTGCCAGCAGTTATCGGGGCTACACCTTC
TRBJ1-6,NA,TRBV27,NA,CASSPMRGPYNSPLHF,TGTGCCAGCAGTCCCATGAGAGGGCCTTATAATTCACCCCTCCACTTT
TRBJ2-2,NA,TRBV4-3,TRBD2,CASSQGGGGLAGGLDTGELFF,TGCGCCAGCAGCCAAGGTGGCGGGGGACTAGCGGGGGGGCTGGACACCGGGGAGCTGTTTTTT
TRBJ1-2,NA,TRBV13,TRBD1,CASSLQGAPYGYTF,TGTGCCAGCAGCCTACAGGGGGCTCCCTATGGCTACACCTTC
TRBJ2-7,once,TRBV4-1,NA,CASSQDAAGLPYEQYF,TGCGCCAGCAGCCAAGATGCGGCGGGCCTCCCCTACGAGCAGTACTTC
TRBJ2-2,NA,TRBV30,NA,CAWRQGLVGELFF,TGTGCCTGGAGGCAGGGGCTTGTGGGGGAGCTGTTTTTT
TRBJ1-3,NA,TRBV7-2,TRBD1,CASSLGQVISGNTIYF,TGTGCCAGCAGCTTGGGACAGGTCATCTCTGGAAACACCATATATTTT
TRBJ1-5,NA,TRBV19,NA,CASSRLGGNGNQPQHF,TGTGCCAGTAGTCGCCTTGGGGGGAATGGCAATCAGCCCCAGCATTTT